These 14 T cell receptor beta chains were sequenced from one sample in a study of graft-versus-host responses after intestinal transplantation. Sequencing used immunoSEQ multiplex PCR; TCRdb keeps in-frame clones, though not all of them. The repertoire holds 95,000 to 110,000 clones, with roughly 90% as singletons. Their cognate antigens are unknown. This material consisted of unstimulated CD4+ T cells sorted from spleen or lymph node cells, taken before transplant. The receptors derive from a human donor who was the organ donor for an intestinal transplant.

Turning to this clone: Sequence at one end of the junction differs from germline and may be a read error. The CDR3 DNA follows: TGTGCCAGCAGTTTAGCCTTGGACGCCTCTCCATTCTTC. It codes for CASSLALDASPFF. V is TRBV28 and J is TRBJ2-7; D is undetermined. Germline lookup yields CDR1 MDHEN and CDR2 SYDVKM. The CDR3 is 13 amino acids.

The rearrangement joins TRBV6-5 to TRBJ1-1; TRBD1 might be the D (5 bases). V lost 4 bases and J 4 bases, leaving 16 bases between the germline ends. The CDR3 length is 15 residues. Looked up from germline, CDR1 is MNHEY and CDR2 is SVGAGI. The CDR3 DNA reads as TGTGCCAGCAGTTTAACGAGGCAGGGCGTCACTGAAGCTTTCTTT. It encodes CASSLTRQGVTEAFF.

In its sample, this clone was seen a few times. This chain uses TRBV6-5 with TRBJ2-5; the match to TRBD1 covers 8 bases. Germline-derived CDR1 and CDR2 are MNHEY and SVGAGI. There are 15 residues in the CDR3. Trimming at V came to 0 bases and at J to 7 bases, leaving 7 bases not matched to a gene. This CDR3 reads CASSYSIGQGATQYF. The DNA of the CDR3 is TGTGCCAGCAGTTACTCGATTGGGCAGGGGGCGACCCAGTACTTC.

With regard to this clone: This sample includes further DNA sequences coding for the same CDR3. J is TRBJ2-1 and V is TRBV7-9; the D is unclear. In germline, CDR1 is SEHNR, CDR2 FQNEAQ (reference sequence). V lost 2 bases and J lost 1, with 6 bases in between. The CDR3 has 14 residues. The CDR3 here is CASSLTSSYNEQFF. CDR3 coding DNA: TGTGCCAGCAGCTTAACCTCGTCCTACAATGAGCAGTTCTTC.

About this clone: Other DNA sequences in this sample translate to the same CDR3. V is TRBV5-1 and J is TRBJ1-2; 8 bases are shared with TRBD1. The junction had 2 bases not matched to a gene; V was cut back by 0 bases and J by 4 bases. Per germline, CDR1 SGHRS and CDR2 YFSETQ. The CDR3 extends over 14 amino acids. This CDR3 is CASSLAGTGYGYTF. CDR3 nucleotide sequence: TGCGCCAGCAGCTTGGCCGGGACAGGCTATGGCTACACCTTC.

The CDR3 DNA sequence: TGTGCCAGCAGCTACCGACAGAAAGAGACCCAGTACTTC. As protein: CASSYRQKETQYF. This chain joins TRBV7-6 and TRBJ2-5; tentative D call: TRBD1 (5 bases). The CDR3 runs to 13 residues. Trimming pared 4 bases from V and 3 bases from J, leaving 9 bases between. CDR1 and CDR2 (germline): SGHVS, FNYEAQ. The variable domain in full, completed from reference TRBV7-6 and TRBJ2-5, reads GAGVSQSPRYKVTKRGQDVALRCDPISGHVSLYWYRQALGQGPEFLTYFNYEAQQDKSGLPNDRFSAERPEGSISTLTIQRTEQRDSAMYRCASSYRQKETQYFGPGTRLLVL.

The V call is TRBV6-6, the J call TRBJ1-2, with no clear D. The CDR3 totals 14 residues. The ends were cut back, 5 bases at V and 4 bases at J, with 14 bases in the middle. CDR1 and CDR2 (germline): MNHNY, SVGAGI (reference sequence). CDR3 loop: CASSLKRASYGYTF. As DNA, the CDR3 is TGTGCCAGCAGTCTAAAAAGGGCTTCCTATGGCTACACCTTC.

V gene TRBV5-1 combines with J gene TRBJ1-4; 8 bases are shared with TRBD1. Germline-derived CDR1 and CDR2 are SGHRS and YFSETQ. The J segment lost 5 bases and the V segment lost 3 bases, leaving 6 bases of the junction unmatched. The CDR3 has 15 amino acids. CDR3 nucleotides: TGCGCCAGCAGCTCCTCCGGGACAGGAAATGAAAAACTGTTTTTT. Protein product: CASSSSGTGNEKLFF.

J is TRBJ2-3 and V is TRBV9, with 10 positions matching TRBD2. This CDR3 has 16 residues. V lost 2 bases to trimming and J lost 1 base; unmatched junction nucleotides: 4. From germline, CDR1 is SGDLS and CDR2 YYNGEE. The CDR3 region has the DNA TGTGCCAGCAGCGTGTTAGGACTAGCGGGCACAGATACGCAGTATTTT. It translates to CASSVLGLAGTDTQYF.

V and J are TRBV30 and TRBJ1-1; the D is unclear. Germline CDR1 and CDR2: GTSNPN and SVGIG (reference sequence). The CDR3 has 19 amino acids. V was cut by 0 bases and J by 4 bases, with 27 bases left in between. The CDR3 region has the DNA TGTGCCTGGAGTGTACTACCTTTTCGATCGGGGAAGGAGGGCACTGAAGCTTTCTTT. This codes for CAWSVLPFRSGKEGTEAFF.

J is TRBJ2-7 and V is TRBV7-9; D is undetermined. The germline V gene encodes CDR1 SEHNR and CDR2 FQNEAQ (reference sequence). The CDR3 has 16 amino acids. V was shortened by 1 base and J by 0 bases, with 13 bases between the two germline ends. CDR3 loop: CASSLVPPSSSYEQYF. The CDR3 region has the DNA TGTGCCAGCAGCTTAGTTCCCCCTAGTTCCTCCTACGAGCAGTACTTC. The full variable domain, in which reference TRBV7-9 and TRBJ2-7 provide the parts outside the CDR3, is DTGVSQNPRHKITKRGQNVTFRCDPISEHNRLYWYRQTLGQGPEFLTYFQNEAQLEKSRLLSDRFSAERPKGSFSTLEIQRTEQGDSAMYLCASSLVPPSSSYEQYFGPGTRLTVT.

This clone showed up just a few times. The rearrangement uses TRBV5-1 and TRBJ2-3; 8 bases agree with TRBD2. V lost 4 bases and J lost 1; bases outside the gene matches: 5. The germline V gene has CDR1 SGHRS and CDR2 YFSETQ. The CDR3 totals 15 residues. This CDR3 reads CASSPGGIRTDTQYF. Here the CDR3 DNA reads TGCGCCAGCAGCCCGGGGGGGATCCGCACAGATACGCAGTATTTT.

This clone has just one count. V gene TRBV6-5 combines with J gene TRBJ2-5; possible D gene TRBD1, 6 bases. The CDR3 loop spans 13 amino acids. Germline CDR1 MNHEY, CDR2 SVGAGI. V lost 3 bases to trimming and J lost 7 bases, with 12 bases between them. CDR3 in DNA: TGTGCCAGCAGTTATCAGGGGAGCTCGACCCAGTACTTC. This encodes CASSYQGSSTQYF.

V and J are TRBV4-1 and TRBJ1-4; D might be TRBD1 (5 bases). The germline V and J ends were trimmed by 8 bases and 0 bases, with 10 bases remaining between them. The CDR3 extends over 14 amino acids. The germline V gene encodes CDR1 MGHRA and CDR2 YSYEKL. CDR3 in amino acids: CASGGHTTNEKLFF. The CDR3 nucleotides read TGCGCCAGCGGAGGACACACAACTAATGAAAAACTGTTTTTT.